This T cell receptor beta chain was recorded in a study of cytomegalovirus exposure and HLA in healthy donors. Notes on the study in general: It emerged from a later analysis that several of the most significant clusters appeared to be linked to common viral pathogens. Among CMV-associated TCR beta chains, most appeared HLA-restricted in a later analysis.

Unrecorded immune exposure was likely among donors, who were nominally healthy when sampled. There are a few counts of this clone. Its target is not known. Per germline, CDR1 WNHNN and CDR2 SYGVQD (reference sequence). This CDR3 spans 15 amino acids. V lost 0 bases to trimming and J lost 4 bases, with 10 bases between them. The PCR was carried out with 60 Vbeta primers and 13 Jbeta primers. The data were produced by immunoSEQ multiplex PCR, yet TCRdb's version contains in-frame clones alone and is incomplete. The data show about 180,000 clones, 80% to 90% seen once. The J gene is TRBJ1-5, the V gene TRBV10-1; no definite D call. The sequence came from a girl aged 2-10 years in good health and CMV-seropositive. The sample taken for sequencing was PBMCs. CDR3 loop: CASSESVARNQPQHF. CDR3 bases: TGCGCCAGCAGTGAGTCGGTGGCCAGAAATCAGCCCCAGCATTTT.